This TCR beta chain was sequenced during a study of blood T cell repertoires in COVID-19. Trimming removed 2 bases at V and 0 bases at J, with 11 bases between. This CDR3 spans 16 amino acids. The germline gives CDR1 LGHNT, CDR2 FRNRAP. The repertoire was sequenced with immunoSEQ multiplex PCR; TCRdb's copy has only in-frame clones and lacks some. Of fewer than 120,000 clones listed, approximately 90% are singletons. The specimen was peripheral blood. The clonotype originates from a woman between 45 and 65 years old with acute or convalescent COVID-19. The V call is TRBV12-5, the J call TRBJ1-3; a possible D gene is TRBD1 (5 bases). The CDR3 here is CASGLMTAGSGNTIYF. CDR3 DNA: TGTGCTAGTGGTTTGATGACAGCCGGCTCTGGAAACACCATATATTTT. The full variable domain, in which reference TRBV12-5 and TRBJ1-3 provide the parts outside the CDR3, is DARVTQTPRHKVTEMGQEVTMRCQPILGHNTVFWYRQTMMQGLELLAYFRNRAPLDDSGMPKDRFSAEMPDATLATLKIQPSEPRDSAVYFCASGLMTAGSGNTIYFGEGSWLTVV.